The T cell receptor beta chain under discussion was sequenced for a study of PD-1 blockade in mismatch repair-deficient tumors. Study at large: Patients had about 13 mismatch repair-deficient cancer types and were previously treated and progressing.

The germline V gene encodes CDR1 SGHNT and CDR2 YYREEE (reference sequence). This CDR3 is 15 amino acids long. The junction had 8 bases not matched to a gene; V was cut back by 4 bases and J by 3 bases. Sequencing used immunoSEQ multiplex PCR; TCRdb keeps in-frame clones, though not all of them. The sample carries roughly 120,000 clones, about three quarters recorded once. The rearrangement uses TRBV5-4 and TRBJ2-5, with 8 bases fitting TRBD2. This receptor was taken from an adult with mismatch repair-deficient cancer. Sequencing used peripheral blood, obtained approximately 60 weeks after starting pembrolizumab. The CDR3 sequence: CASSRELGLEETQYF. The CDR3 DNA sequence: TGTGCCAGCAGCAGGGAACTGGGACTAGAAGAGACCCAGTACTTC.